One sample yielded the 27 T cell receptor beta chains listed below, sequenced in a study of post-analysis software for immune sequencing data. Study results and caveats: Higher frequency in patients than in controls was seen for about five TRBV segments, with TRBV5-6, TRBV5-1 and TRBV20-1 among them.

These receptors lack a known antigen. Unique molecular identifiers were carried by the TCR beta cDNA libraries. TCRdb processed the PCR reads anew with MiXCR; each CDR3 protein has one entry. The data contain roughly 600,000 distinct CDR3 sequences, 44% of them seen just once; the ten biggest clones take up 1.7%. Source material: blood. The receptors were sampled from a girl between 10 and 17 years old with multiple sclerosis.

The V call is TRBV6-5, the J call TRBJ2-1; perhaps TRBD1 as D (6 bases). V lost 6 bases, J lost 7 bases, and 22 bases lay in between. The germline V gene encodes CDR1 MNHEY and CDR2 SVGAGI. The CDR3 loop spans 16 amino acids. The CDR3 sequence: CASSPGQGIITNEQFF. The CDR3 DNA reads TGTGCCAGCAGCCCCGGCCAGGGGATAATTACGAATGAGCAGTTCTTC.

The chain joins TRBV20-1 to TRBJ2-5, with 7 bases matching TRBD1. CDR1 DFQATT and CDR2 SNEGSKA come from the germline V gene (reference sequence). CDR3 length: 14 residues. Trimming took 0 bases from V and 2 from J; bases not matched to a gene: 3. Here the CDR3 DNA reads TGCAGTGCTAGAGATGGGGGACAGCAAGAGACCCAGTACTTC. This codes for CSARDGGQQETQYF.

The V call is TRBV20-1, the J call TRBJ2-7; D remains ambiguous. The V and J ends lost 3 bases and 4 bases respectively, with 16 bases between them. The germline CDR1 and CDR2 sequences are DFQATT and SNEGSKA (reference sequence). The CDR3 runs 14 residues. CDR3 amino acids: CSASGRSMEYEQYF. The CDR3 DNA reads TGCAGTGCTAGTGGGCGGTCCATGGAGTACGAGCAGTACTTC.

The CDR3 is CSAPRQGWGTEAFF. CDR3 DNA: TGCAGTGCTCCAAGACAGGGCTGGGGCACTGAAGCTTTCTTT. The gene calls are TRBV20-1 and TRBJ1-1; 7 bases are shared with TRBD1. The CDR3 consists of 14 residues. CDR1 is DFQATT and CDR2 is SNEGSKA in the germline V gene (reference sequence). The junction had 10 bases not matched to a gene; V was cut back by 5 bases and J by 4 bases.

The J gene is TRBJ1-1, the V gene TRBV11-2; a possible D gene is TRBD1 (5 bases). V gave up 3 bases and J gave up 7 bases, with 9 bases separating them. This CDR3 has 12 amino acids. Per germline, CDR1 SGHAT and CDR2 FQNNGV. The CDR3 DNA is TGTGCCAGCAGCTTGGGCAGGGATGAAGCTTTCTTT. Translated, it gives CASSLGRDEAFF.

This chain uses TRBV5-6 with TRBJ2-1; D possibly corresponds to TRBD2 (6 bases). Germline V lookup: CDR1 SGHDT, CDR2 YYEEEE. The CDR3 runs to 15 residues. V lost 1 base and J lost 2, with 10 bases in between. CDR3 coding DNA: TGTGCCAGCAGCTTGTGGAGGGAAGCCTACAATGAGCAGTTCTTC. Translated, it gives CASSLWREAYNEQFF.

DNA of the CDR3: TGCAGCGTTGTGGGGACCAGAGAAGCTTTCTTT. Protein sequence: CSVVGTREAFF. The rearrangement joins TRBV29-1 to TRBJ1-1; D is perhaps TRBD1 (5 bases). Germline V gene sequence: CDR1 SQVTM, CDR2 ANQGSEA. The CDR3 is made up of 11 amino acids. Trimming removed 4 bases at V and 8 bases at J, with 11 bases between. The variable domain in full, with the rest retrieved from reference TRBV29-1 and TRBJ1-1, is SAVISQKPSRDICQRGTSLTIQCQVDSQVTMMFWYRQQPGQSLTLIATANQGSEATYESGFVIDKFPISRPNLTFSTLTVSNMSPEDSSIYLCSVVGTREAFFGQGTRLTVV.

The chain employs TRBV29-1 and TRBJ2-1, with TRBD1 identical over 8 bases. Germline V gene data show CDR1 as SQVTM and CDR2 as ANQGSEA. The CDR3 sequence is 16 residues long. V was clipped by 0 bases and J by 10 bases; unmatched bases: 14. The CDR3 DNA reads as TGCAGCGTTGAAGACCGTGGGGACAGGAGGGCACCCGAGCAGTTCTTC. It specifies CSVEDRGDRRAPEQFF.

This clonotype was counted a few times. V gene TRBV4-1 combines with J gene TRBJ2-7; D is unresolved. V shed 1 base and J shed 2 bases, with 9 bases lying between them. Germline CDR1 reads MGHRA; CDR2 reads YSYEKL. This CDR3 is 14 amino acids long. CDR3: CASSQVDGTYEQYF. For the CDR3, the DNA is TGCGCCAGCAGCCAAGTTGACGGCACCTACGAGCAGTACTTC.

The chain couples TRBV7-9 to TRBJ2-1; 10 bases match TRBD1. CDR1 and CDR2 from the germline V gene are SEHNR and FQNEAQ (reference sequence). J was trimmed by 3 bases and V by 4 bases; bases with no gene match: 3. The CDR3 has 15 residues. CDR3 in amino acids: CASSSGQGDYNEQFF. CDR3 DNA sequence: TGTGCCAGCAGCTCCGGACAGGGGGACTACAATGAGCAGTTCTTC.

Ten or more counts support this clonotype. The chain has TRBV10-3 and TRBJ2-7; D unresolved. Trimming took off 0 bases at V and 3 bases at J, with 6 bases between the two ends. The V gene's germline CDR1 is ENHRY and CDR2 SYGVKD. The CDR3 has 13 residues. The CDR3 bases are TGTGCCATCAGTGAGTCTAGGGACTACGAGCAGTACTTC. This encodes CAISESRDYEQYF.

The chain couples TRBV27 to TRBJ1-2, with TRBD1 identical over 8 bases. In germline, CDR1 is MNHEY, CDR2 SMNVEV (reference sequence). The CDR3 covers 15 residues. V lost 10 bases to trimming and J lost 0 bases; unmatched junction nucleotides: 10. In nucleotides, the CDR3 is TGTGCCATTACCCCGGGACAGGCCTCTAACTATGGCTACACCTTC. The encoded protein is CAITPGQASNYGYTF.

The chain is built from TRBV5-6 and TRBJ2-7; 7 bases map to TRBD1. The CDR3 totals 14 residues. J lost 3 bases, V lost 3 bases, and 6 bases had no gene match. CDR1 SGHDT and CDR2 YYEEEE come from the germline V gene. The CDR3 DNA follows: TGTGCCAGCAGCTGGGGTGGGACAGTCTACGAGCAGTACTTC. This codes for CASSWGGTVYEQYF.

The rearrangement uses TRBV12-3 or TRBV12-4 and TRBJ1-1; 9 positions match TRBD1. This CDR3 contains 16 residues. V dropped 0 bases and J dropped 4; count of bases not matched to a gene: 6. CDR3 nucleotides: TGTGCCAGCAGTTTAGCAGGAACAGGGGGCGGCACTGAAGCTTTCTTT. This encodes CASSLAGTGGGTEAFF.

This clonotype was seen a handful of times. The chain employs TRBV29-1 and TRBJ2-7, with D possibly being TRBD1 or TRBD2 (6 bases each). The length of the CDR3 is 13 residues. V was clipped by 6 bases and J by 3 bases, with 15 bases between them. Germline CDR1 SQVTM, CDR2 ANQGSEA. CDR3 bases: TGCAGCGTCAGAGGGGGGACAAACTACGAGCAGTACTTC. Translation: CSVRGGTNYEQYF.

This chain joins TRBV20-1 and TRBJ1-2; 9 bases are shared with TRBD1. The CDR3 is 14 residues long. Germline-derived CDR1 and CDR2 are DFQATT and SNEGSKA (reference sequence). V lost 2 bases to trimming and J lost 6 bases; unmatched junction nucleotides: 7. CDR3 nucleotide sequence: TGCAGTGCTAGAACCGGGACAGGGAAACATGGCTACACCTTC. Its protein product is CSARTGTGKHGYTF.

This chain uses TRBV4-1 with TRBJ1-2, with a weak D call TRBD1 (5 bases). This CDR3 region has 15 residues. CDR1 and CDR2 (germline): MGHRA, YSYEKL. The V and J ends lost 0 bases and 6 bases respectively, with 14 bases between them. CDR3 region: CASSQDRSRVHGYTF. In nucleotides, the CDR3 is TGCGCCAGCAGCCAAGATAGAAGCAGGGTACATGGCTACACCTTC.

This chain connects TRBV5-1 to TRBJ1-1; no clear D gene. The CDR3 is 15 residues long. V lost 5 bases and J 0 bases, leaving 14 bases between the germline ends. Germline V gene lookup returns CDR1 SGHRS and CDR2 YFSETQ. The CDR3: CASRPKTEMNTEAFF. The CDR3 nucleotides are TGCGCCAGCAGGCCTAAAACAGAGATGAACACTGAAGCTTTCTTT.

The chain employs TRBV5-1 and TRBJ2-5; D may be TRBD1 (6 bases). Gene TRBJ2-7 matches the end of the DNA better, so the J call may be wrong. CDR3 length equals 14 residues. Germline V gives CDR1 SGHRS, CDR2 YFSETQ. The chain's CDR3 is CASSHPRSGDEQYF. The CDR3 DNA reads TGCGCCAGCAGCCATCCGAGATCAGGGGACGAGCAGTACTTC.

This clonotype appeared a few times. The CDR3 region is CASSLLGDRKNRDYNEQFF. CDR3 in DNA: TGTGCCAGCAGCCTGCTGGGGGACAGGAAAAACCGGGACTACAATGAGCAGTTCTTC. The chain recombines TRBV6-7 with TRBJ2-1, with 8 positions matching TRBD1. TRBV6-7 is an open reading frame whose function is uncertain. J gave up 3 bases and V 6 bases, and 19 bases lay outside the gene matches. The length of the CDR3 is 19 residues.

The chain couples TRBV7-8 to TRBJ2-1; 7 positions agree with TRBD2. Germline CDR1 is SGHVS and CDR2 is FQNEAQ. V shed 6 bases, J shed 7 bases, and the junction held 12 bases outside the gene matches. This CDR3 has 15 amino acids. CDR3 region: CASRPGMREQNEQFF. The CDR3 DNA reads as TGTGCCAGCAGACCCGGGATGCGGGAGCAAAATGAGCAGTTCTTC.

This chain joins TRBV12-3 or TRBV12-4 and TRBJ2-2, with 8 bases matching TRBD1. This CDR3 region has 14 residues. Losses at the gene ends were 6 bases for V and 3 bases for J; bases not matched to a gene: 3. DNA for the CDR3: TGTGCCAGCAGCTACAGGGGGGACACCGGGGAGCTGTTTTTT. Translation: CASSYRGDTGELFF.

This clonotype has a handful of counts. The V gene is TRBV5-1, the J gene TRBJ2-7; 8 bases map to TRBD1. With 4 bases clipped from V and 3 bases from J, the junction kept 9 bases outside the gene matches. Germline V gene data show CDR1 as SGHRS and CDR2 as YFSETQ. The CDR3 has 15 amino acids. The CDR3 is CASSLNAGTGYEQYF. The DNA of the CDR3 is TGCGCCAGCAGCCTCAACGCAGGGACAGGCTACGAGCAGTACTTC.

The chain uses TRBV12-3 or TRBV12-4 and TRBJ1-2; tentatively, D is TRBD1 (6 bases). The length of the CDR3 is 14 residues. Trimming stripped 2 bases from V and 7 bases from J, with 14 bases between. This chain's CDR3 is CASSLWGRGGGYTF. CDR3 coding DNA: TGTGCCAGCAGTTTATGGGGCAGGGGCGGTGGCTACACCTTC.

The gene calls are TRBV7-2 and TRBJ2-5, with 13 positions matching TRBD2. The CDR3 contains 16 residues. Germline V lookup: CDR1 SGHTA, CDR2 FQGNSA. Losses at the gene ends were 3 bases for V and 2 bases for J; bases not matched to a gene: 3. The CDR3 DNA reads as TGTGCCAGCAGCTTCTTGACTAGCGGGGGGCAAGAGACCCAGTACTTC. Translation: CASSFLTSGGQETQYF.

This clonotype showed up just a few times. For the CDR3, the DNA is TGTGCCAGCAGCTTAGTGGCTAGCGGGAGAGAGACCCAGTACTTC. Its protein is CASSLVASGRETQYF. The chain carries TRBV7-2 and TRBJ2-5; TRBD2 matches at 10 bases. This CDR3 contains 15 residues. The germline V gene has CDR1 SGHTA and CDR2 FQGNSA. With V trimmed by 1 base and J by 4 bases, 3 bases remained unmatched.

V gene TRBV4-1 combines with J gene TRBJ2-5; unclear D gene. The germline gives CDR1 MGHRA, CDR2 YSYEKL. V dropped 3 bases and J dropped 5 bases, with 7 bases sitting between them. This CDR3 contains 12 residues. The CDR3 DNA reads TGCGCCAGCAGCCATGACCCGGAGACCCAGTACTTC. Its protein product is CASSHDPETQYF.